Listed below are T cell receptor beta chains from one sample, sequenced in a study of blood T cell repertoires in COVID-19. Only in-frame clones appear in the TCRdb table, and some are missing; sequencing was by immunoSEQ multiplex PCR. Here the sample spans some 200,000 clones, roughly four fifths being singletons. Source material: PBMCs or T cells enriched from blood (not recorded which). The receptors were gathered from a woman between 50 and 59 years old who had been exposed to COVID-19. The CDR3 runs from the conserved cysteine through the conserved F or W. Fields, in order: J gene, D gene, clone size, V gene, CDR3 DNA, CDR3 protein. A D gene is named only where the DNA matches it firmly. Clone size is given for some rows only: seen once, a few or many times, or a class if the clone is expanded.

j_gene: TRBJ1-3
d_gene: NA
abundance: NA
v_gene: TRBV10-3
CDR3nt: TGTGCCATCAGTGAGCGGGTGTCTGGAAACACCATATATTTT
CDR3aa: CAISERVSGNTIYF

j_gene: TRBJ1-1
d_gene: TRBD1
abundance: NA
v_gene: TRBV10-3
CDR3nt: TGTGCCATCAGTGTAGGACAGGGGCCCACTGAAGCTTTCTTT
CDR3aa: CAISVGQGPTEAFF

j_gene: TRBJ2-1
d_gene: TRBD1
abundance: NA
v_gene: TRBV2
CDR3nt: TGTGCCAGCCGGAGGCGGACAGGGCTAGAGAATGAGCAGTTCTTC
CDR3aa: CASRRRTGLENEQFF

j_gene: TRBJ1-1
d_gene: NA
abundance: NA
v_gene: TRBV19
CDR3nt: TGTGCCAGTAAAAAACGATCGGACACTGAAGCTTTCTTT
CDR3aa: CASKKRSDTEAFF

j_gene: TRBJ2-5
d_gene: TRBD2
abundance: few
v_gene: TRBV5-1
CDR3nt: TGCGCCAGCAGCTTGGCAGTAGCGGGGGGGAAAGAGACCCAGTACTTC
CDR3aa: CASSLAVAGGKETQYF

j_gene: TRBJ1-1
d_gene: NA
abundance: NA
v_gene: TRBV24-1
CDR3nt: TGTGCCACCAGGCAGGGTGTAAACACTGAAGCTTTCTTT
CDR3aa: CATRQGVNTEAFF

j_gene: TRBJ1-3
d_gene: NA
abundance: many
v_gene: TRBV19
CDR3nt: TGTGCCAGTAGTATTCCGAGGAGCTCTGGAAACACCATATATTTT
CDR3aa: CASSIPRSSGNTIYF

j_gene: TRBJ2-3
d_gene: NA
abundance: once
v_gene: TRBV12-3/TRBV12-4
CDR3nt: TGTGCCACAGGGGCAAGAGATACGCAGTATTTT
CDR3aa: CATGARDTQYF

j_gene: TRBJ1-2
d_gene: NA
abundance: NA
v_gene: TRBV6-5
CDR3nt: TGTGCCAGCAGCCGCTTTGACTCTTATGGCTACACCTTC
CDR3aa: CASSRFDSYGYTF

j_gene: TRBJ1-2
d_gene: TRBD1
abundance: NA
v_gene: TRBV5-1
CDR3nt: TGCGCCAGCAGCTTGAGTCAGGGGGAAGTTTATGGCTACACCTTC
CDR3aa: CASSLSQGEVYGYTF

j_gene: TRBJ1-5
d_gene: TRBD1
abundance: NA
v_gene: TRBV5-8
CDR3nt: TGTGCCAGCAGCACGGGACAGGGGGGCGGTAATCAGCCCCAGCATTTT
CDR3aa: CASSTGQGGGNQPQHF

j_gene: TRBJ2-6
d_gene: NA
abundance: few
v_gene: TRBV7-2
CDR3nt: TGTGCCAGCAGCTTAGTGGTCGCAGGGGAAAACGTCCTGACTTTC
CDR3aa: CASSLVVAGENVLTF

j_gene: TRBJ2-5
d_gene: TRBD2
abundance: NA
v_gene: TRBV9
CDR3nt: TGTGCCAGCAGCGTAGACGCCTTGGGACTAGTCGAAGAGACCCAGTACTTC
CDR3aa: CASSVDALGLVEETQYF

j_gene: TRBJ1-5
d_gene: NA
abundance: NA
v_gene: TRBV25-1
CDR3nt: TGTGCCAGCAGTGAATCCAGTCCGGGGGGCAATCAGCCCCAGCATTTT
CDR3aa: CASSESSPGGNQPQHF

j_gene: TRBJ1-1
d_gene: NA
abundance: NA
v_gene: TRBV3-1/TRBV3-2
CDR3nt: TGTGCCAGCAGCCAAGGCACGGGCGGGTACACTGAAGCTTTCTTT
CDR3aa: CASSQGTGGYTEAFF

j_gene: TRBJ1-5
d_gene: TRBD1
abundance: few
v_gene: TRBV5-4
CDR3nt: TGTGCCAGCAGCAAAGACCCGGGACAGGGCAATCAGCCCCAGCATTTT
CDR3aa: CASSKDPGQGNQPQHF

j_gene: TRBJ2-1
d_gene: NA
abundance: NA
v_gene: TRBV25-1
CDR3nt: TGTGCCAGCAGTGAGGGAACAGGAAACGAGCAGTTCTTC
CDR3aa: CASSEGTGNEQFF

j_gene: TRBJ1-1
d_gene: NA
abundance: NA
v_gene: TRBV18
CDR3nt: TGTGCCAGCTCTCCTGACAGAATGAACACTGAAGCTTTCTTT
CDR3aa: CASSPDRMNTEAFF

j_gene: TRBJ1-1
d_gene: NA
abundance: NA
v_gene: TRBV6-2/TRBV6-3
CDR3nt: TGTGCCAGCAGTTACTCGGGGGGGAACACTGAAGCTTTCTTT
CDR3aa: CASSYSGGNTEAFF

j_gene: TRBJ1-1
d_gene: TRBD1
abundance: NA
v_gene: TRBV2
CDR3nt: TGTGCCAGCAGTTTTCTCCAGGGGGCTGAAGCTTTCTTT
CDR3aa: CASSFLQGAEAFF

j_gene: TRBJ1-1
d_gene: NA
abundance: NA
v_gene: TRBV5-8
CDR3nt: TGTGCCAGCAGCTTGGCCGGGGGTAGGTCTCAAGCTTTCTTT
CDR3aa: CASSLAGGRSQAFF

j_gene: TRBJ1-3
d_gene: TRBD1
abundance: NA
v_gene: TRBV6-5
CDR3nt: TGTGCCAGCAGACAGGGGGCTGGAAACACCATATATTTT
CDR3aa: CASRQGAGNTIYF

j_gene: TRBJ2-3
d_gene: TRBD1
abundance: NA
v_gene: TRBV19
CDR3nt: TGTGCCAGTAGTACCACCTCTCCGGGACAGGGAGCAGATACGCAGTATTTT
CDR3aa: CASSTTSPGQGADTQYF

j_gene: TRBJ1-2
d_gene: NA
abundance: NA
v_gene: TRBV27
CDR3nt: TGTGCCAGCAGTTTATCAATAGGAGGATTTAGCTATGGCTACACCTTC
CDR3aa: CASSLSIGGFSYGYTF

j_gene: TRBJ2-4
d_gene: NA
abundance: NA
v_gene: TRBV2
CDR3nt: TGTGCCAGCAGTGACTCACCCTTTCGAGACATTCAGTACTTC
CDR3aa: CASSDSPFRDIQYF

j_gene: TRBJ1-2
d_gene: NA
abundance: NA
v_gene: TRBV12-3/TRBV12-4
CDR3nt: TGTGCCAGCAGTTCACAGGACTATGGCTACACCTTC
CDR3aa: CASSSQDYGYTF

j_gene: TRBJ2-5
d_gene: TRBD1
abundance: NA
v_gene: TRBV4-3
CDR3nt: TGCGCCAGCAGCCAAGTAGAGGGGGCGCGGGAGACCCAGTACTTC
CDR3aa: CASSQVEGARETQYF

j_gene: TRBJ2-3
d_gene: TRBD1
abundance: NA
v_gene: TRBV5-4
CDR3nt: TGTGCCGGCGGCAGGGGGACAGATACGCAGTATTTT
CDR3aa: CAGGRGTDTQYF

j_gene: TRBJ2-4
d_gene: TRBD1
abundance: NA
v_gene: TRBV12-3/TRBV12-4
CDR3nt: TGTGCCAGCAGTTCTTTGGGACAGGGGCAGTACTTC
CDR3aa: CASSSLGQGQYF

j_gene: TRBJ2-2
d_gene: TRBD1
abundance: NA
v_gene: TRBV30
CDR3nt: TGTGCCTGGAGACCTACAGGGGGGATTGGCGGGGAGCTGTTTTTT
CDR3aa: CAWRPTGGIGGELFF

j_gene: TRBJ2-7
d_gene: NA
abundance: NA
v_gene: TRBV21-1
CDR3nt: TGTGCCAGCAGCAACCTTCTAGCGGGGGGTGACTACGAGCAGTACTTC
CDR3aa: CASSNLLAGGDYEQYF

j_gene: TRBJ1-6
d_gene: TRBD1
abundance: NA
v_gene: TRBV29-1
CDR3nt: TGCAGCGCCGGACAGGGAGGGGGTTCACCCCTCCACTTT
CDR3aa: CSAGQGGGSPLHF

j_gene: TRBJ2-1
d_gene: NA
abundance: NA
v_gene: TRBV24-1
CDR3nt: TGTGCCACCAGTGGGGGTTTCAGGGGGACTTATAATGAGCAGTTCTTC
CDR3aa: CATSGGFRGTYNEQFF

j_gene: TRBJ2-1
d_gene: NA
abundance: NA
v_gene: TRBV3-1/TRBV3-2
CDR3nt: TGTGCCAGCAGCCAAGAATTGGCATCTACAGTTGAGCAGTTCTTC
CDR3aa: CASSQELASTVEQFF

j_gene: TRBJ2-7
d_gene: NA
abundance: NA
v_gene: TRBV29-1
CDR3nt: TGCAGCGTTCCCATTCGCCCTGCGCCATACTACGAGCAGTACTTC
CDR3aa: CSVPIRPAPYYEQYF

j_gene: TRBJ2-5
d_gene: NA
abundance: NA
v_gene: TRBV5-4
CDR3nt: TGTGCCAGCAGCGTTTCTTCTCGGGGGGCACAAGAGACCCAGTACTTC
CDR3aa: CASSVSSRGAQETQYF

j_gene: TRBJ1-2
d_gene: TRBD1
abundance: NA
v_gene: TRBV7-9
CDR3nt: TGTGCCAGCAGCTTTGACAGGGGCGGAAGCTATGGCTACACCTTC
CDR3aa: CASSFDRGGSYGYTF

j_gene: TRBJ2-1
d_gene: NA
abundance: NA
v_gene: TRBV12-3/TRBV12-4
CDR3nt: TGTGCCAGCAGTCCCGGAGGGCGCAATGAGCAGTTCTTC
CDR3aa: CASSPGGRNEQFF

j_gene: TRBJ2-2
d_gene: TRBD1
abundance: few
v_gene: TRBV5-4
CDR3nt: TGTGCCAGCAGTCTGACAGGGGGGAACACCGGGGAGCTGTTTTTT
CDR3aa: CASSLTGGNTGELFF

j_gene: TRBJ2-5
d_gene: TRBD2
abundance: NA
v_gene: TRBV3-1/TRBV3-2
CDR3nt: TGTGCCAGCAGCCAAGAGGCTAGCGGGGGGGCCGGTGAGACCCAGTACTTC
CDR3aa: CASSQEASGGAGETQYF

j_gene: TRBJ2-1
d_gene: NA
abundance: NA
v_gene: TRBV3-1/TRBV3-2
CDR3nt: TGTGCCAGCAGCCAAGCAGGAAATGAGCAGTTCTTC
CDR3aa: CASSQAGNEQFF

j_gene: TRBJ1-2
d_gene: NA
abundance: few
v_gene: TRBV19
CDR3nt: TGTGCCAGTAAACGGGGATACGGGGATGGCTACACCTTC
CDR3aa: CASKRGYGDGYTF

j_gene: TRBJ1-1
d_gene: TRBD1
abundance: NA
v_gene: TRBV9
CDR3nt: TGTGCCAGCAGCCCACCGACAGGGTCTTTGATTGAAGCTTTCTTT
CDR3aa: CASSPPTGSLIEAFF

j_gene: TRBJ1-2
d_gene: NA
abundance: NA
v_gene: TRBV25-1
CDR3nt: TGTGCCAGCAGTCCGGACATAGGGGTTGGAGATGGCTACACCTTC
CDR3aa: CASSPDIGVGDGYTF

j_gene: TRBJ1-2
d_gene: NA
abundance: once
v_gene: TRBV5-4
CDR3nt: TGTGCCAGCAGCACGGACAGCTATGGCTACACCTTC
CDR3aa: CASSTDSYGYTF

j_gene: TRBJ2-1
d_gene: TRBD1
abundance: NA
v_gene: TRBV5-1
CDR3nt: TGCGCCAGCAGCAAGTTTCCGGGACAGGAGAATGAGCAGTTCTTC
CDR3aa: CASSKFPGQENEQFF

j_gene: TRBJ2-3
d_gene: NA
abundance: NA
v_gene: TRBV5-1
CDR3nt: TGCGCCAGCAGTGGCGGCTGGAGCACAGATACGCAGTATTTT
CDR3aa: CASSGGWSTDTQYF

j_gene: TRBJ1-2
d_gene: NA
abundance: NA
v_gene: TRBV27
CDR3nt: TGTGCCAGCAGTTTTCAGGGAAACAATGGCTACACCTTC
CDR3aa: CASSFQGNNGYTF